Presented here are 18 T cell receptor beta chains from one specimen sequenced in a study of blood T cell repertoires in COVID-19. Method: immunoSEQ multiplex PCR; TCRdb's copy keeps in-frame clones and lacks some. The data show about 380,000 clones, roughly 91% seen once. Sample: PBMCs or T cells enriched from blood (not recorded which). Receptors were obtained from a young woman who had recovered from COVID-19.

The chain's CDR3 is CASSYRGQGDEKLFF. CDR3 nucleotides: TGTGCCAGCAGTTACCGGGGACAGGGGGACGAAAAACTGTTTTTT. The chain has TRBV6-6 and TRBJ1-4; 11 bases are a match to TRBD1. Per germline, CDR1 MNHNY and CDR2 SVGAGI (reference sequence). The CDR3 consists of 15 residues. With 2 bases clipped from V and 8 bases from J, the junction kept 4 bases outside the gene matches.

The count of this clone is one. The chain carries TRBV30 and TRBJ1-1; 8 nucleotides agree with TRBD1. The CDR3 extends over 12 amino acids. CDR1 GTSNPN and CDR2 SVGIG come from the germline V gene (reference sequence). V lost 2 bases and J lost 8; bases outside the gene matches: 4. CDR3 region: CAWSPRTGEAFF. CDR3 in DNA: TGTGCCTGGAGTCCCCGGACAGGGGAAGCTTTCTTT.

The J gene is TRBJ2-3, the V gene TRBV19, with D possibly matching TRBD1 (5 bases). The germline V gene encodes CDR1 LNHDA and CDR2 SQIVND (reference sequence). There are 14 residues in the CDR3. The V end was cut by 5 bases, the J end by 0 bases, with 9 bases between. CDR3 nucleotides: TGTGCCAGTAGTGACAGATCTAGCACAGATACGCAGTATTTT. Residues: CASSDRSSTDTQYF.

The chain is built from TRBV7-6 and TRBJ1-5; the D gene is possibly TRBD1 (6 bases). Germline values: CDR1 SGHVS, CDR2 FNYEAQ. This CDR3 has 15 residues. Trimming cost V 5 bases and J 7 bases, with 18 bases left between them. CDR3 residues: CASSLGAGEGQPQHF. The CDR3 bases are TGTGCCAGCAGCCTAGGGGCAGGGGAGGGACAGCCCCAGCATTTT.

The chain combines TRBV19 with TRBJ1-5; a possible D gene is TRBD1 (6 bases). This CDR3 has 16 residues. In germline, CDR1 is LNHDA, CDR2 SQIVND (reference sequence). V lost 3 bases and J 4 bases, leaving 16 bases between the germline ends. CDR3 residues: CASSILGGRGNQPQHF. Here the CDR3 DNA reads TGTGCCAGTAGTATTTTAGGGGGAAGGGGAAATCAGCCCCAGCATTTT.

V is TRBV28 and J is TRBJ1-4; no firm D call. Trimming removed 7 bases at V and 8 bases at J, with 14 bases between. Germline V gene sequence: CDR1 MDHEN, CDR2 SYDVKM. This CDR3 is built from 13 residues. DNA for the CDR3: TGTGCCAGCACCTACAGATATCGGGAAAAACTGTTTTTT. Amino acid sequence: CASTYRYREKLFF.

V is TRBV9 and J is TRBJ2-2; D is possibly TRBD1 (5 bases). The germline V gene has CDR1 SGDLS and CDR2 YYNGEE. This CDR3 is built from 16 residues. The germline V and J ends were trimmed by 1 base and 4 bases, with 14 bases remaining between them. CDR3 DNA sequence: TGTGCCAGCAGCGTAAGATCAGGGCTCGGCACCGGGGAGCTGTTTTTT. It specifies CASSVRSGLGTGELFF.

J is TRBJ2-7 and V is TRBV11-3; TRBD1 aligns across 7 bases. The CDR3 has 15 residues. Per germline, CDR1 SGHNT and CDR2 YENEEA. The V gene end was trimmed by 5 bases and the J gene end by 2 bases; junction bases not matched to a gene: 9. CDR3 amino acids: CASSPRQGLAYEQYF. Here the CDR3 DNA reads TGTGCCAGCAGCCCCCGACAGGGTCTGGCCTACGAGCAGTACTTC.

The genes are TRBV4-2 and TRBJ1-4, with 10 bases fitting TRBD1. From germline, CDR1 is LGHNA and CDR2 YNFKEQ. There are 16 residues in the CDR3. J was trimmed by 6 bases and V by 0 bases; bases with no gene match: 4. The CDR3 DNA follows: TGTGCCAGCAGCCAAGACGGGACAGGGGAGGATGAAAAACTGTTTTTT. It is translated as CASSQDGTGEDEKLFF.

The gene calls are TRBV10-3 and TRBJ2-7; 7 positions match TRBD1. Losses at the gene ends were 7 bases for V and 5 bases for J; bases not matched to a gene: 11. CDR1 and CDR2 (germline): ENHRY, SYGVKD. This CDR3 spans 14 amino acids. For the CDR3, the DNA is TGTGCCATCACCGGATTCGAGGGGGCCAACGAGCAGTACTTC. This translates into CAITGFEGANEQYF.

The chain joins TRBV5-1 to TRBJ2-3; 8 bases agree with TRBD1. V trimming: 2 bases; J trimming: 5 bases; junction bases outside the gene matches: 7. Germline V gives CDR1 SGHRS, CDR2 YFSETQ. CDR3 length: 15 residues. CDR3 DNA: TGCGCCAGCAGCTTCAGACAGGGGAGAGGAGATACGCAGTATTTT. Its translation is CASSFRQGRGDTQYF. Full variable domain (outside the CDR3, taken from reference TRBV5-1 and TRBJ2-3): KAGVTQTPRYLIKTRGQQVTLSCSPISGHRSVSWYQQTPGQGLQFLFEYFSETQRNKGNFPGRFSGRQFSNSRSEMNVSTLELGDSALYLCASSFRQGRGDTQYFGPGTRLTVL.

Comment on this clone: Since no conserved phenylalanine or tryptophan closes the CDR3, a read error is the likely cause. The DNA is left out, because the CDR3 cannot be placed on it with certainty; the CDR3 is given as TCRdb lists it. J is TRBJ1-3 and V is TRBV24-1. CDR1 and CDR2 (germline): KGHDR, SFDVKD. From its first to its last residue, the CDR3 has 9 amino acids. The CDR3 sequence: CATSAILLA.

This clone was detected only a few times. This chain links TRBV6-5 with TRBJ1-6, with 7 bases fitting TRBD1. The CDR3 covers 14 residues. V dropped 5 bases and J dropped 4; count of bases not matched to a gene: 2. CDR1 and CDR2 from the germline V gene are MNHEY and SVGAGI. CDR3 nucleotide sequence: TGTGCCAGCAGTCCGGGACAGTATAATTCACCCCTCCACTTT. It codes for CASSPGQYNSPLHF.

V usage is TRBV25-1 and J usage is TRBJ1-1, with TRBD1 matching over 9 bases. Germline V gene lookup returns CDR1 MGHDK and CDR2 SYGVNS. The CDR3 contains 18 residues. With 8 bases clipped from V and 1 base from J, the junction kept 17 bases outside the gene matches. CDR3 in DNA: TGTGCCAGCGGTAACAGGACAGGGGAGGTTGTACGGAACACTGAAGCTTTCTTT. Translated: CASGNRTGEVVRNTEAFF.

The rearrangement joins TRBV19 to TRBJ1-6; perhaps TRBD1 as D (6 bases). CDR3 length: 14 amino acids. Between the trimmed V and J ends, which lost 4 bases and 6 bases, there was a span of 10 bases. Looked up from germline, CDR1 is LNHDA and CDR2 is SQIVND (reference sequence). CDR3 protein: CASSTGQINSPLHF. The CDR3 nucleotides read TGTGCCAGTAGTACCGGACAGATTAATTCACCCCTCCACTTT.

The chain links TRBV2 to TRBJ1-1; TRBD1 agrees at 8 bases. This CDR3 contains 14 residues. J was trimmed by 0 bases and V by 6 bases; bases with no gene match: 3. Germline values: CDR1 SNHLY, CDR2 FYNNEI. The DNA of the CDR3 is TGTGCCAGCAGGGTGGACAGGGTGAACACTGAAGCTTTCTTT. It translates to CASRVDRVNTEAFF.

The genes are TRBV6-2 or TRBV6-3 and TRBJ2-1, with D tentatively TRBD2 (7 bases). The V and J ends lost 5 bases and 12 bases respectively, with 17 bases between them. The CDR3 is made up of 13 amino acids. Germline CDR1 MNHEY, CDR2 SVGEGT. This chain's CDR3 is CASSGAGGRTQFF. The CDR3 bases are TGTGCCAGCAGTGGGGCCGGGGGGCGTACGCAGTTCTTC.

This chain joins TRBV9 and TRBJ2-7; 7 bases match TRBD2. The J segment lost 1 base and the V segment lost 0 bases, leaving 4 bases of the junction unmatched. In germline, CDR1 is SGDLS, CDR2 YYNGEE. The CDR3 loop spans 15 amino acids. This CDR3 reads CASSVAGGGSYEQYF. The CDR3 nucleotides are TGTGCCAGCAGCGTAGCTGGGGGGGGGTCCTACGAGCAGTACTTC.